This T cell receptor (beta chain) is from a study of blood T cell repertoires in COVID-19. At the level of the study: COVID-19 samples, acute and convalescent, were from the United States, Italy and Spain.

Seattle patients were enrolled while actively infected and followed longitudinally. TCRdb's copy holds only in-frame clones and misses some; the assay was immunoSEQ multiplex PCR. The table shows roughly 90,000 clones, with 70% to 90% occurring only once. The CDR3 has 19 amino acids. J lost 6 bases, V lost 2 bases, and 11 bases had no gene match. The germline V gene encodes CDR1 MNHNS and CDR2 SASEGT. Sequencing was performed on peripheral blood. This rearrangement joins TRBV6-1 to TRBJ2-1; 15 nucleotides line up with TRBD2. This receptor was obtained from a woman of 80 years or more with COVID-19, enrolled during active disease. The CDR3 DNA sequence: TGTGCCAGCAGTGAATTCGGACTAGCGGGAGGGTTGGGTCGCAATGAGCAGTTCTTC. This gives the protein CASSEFGLAGGLGRNEQFF.